The following is a T cell receptor beta chain sequence with its context. As yet, its antigen is unknown. This CDR3 has 13 residues. V lost 6 bases, J lost 7 bases, and 16 bases lay in between. Germline lookup yields CDR1 DFQATT and CDR2 SNEGSKA (reference sequence). Next came a second PCR, run for roughly 6 to 11 cycles, which used a sample-barcoded 5' primer along with a J-beta primer mix. Each TCR beta cDNA got a 12-nucleotide random molecular identifier. TCRdb used MiXCR to reprocess the 5' RACE reads, holding one entry per CDR3 protein. The data contain more than 1.4 million distinct CDR3 sequences, approximately 38% of them singletons. The data originate from a study of blood T cells in healthy people across ages. Study conclusions and caveats: Naive CD4+ cells and diversity were both higher in long-lived donors than in aged donors. The donors' CMV status was not determined, possibly confounding changes in expanded clonotypes.

The V and J genes are TRBV20-1 and TRBJ2-1, with D perhaps given as TRBD1 or TRBD2 (5 bases each). This TCR derives from a woman in her late teens or twenties in good health. The material sequenced was blood. The CDR3: CSAVGPKKNEQFF. Here the CDR3 DNA reads TGCAGTGCCGTGGGACCTAAAAAGAATGAGCAGTTCTTC.